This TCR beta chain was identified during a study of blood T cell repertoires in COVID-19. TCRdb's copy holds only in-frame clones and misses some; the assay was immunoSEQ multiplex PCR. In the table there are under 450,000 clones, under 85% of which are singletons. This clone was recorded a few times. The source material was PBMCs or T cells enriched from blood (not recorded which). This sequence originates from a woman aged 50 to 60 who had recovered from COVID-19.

Here the CDR3 DNA reads TGTGCCAGCAGCTTAGGGTTCAGGGCCATAGACGAAAAACTGTTTTTT. This translates into CASSLGFRAIDEKLFF. The chain couples TRBV7-2 to TRBJ1-4, with D possibly being TRBD1 (5 bases). With 1 base removed from V and 8 bases from J, the gap between germline ends came to 17 bases. Germline V gives CDR1 SGHTA, CDR2 FQGNSA. The CDR3 is 16 residues long.